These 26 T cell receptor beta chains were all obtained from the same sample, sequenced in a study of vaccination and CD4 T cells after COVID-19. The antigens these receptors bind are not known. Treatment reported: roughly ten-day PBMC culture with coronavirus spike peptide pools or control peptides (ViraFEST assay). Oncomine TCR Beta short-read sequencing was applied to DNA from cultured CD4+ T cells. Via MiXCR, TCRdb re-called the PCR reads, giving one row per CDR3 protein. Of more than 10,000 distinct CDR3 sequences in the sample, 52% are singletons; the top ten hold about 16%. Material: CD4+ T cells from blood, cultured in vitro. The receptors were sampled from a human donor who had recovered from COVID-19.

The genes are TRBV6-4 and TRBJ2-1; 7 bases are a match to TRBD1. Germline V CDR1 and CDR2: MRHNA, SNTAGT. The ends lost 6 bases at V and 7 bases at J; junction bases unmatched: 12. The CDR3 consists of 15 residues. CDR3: CASRLQQGVWNEQFF. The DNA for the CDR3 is TGTGCCAGCAGATTACAGCAGGGGGTTTGGAATGAGCAGTTCTTC.

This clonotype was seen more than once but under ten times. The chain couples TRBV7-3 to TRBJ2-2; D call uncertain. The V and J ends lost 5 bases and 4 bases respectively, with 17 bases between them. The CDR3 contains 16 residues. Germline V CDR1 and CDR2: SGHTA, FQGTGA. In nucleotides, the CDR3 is TGTGCCAGCAGCCCCCCCGGGTCGCGAGGCACCGGGGAGCTGTTTTTT. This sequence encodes CASSPPGSRGTGELFF.

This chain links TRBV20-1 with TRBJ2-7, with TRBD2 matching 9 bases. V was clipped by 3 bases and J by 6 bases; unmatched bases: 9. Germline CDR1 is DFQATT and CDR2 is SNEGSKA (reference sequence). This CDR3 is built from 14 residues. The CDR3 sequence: CSASPPSGTGEQYF. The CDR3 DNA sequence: TGCAGTGCTAGCCCACCTAGCGGGACGGGCGAGCAGTACTTC.

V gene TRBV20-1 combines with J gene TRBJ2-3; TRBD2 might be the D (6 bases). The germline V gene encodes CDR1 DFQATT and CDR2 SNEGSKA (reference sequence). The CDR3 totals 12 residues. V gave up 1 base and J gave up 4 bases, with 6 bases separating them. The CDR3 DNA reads TGCAGTGCTAGAGGGGGGGCAGATACGCAGTATTTT. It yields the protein CSARGGADTQYF.

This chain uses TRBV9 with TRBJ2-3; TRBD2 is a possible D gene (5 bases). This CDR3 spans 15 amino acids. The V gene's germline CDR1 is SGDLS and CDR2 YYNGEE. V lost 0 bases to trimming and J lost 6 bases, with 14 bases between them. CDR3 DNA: TGTGCCAGCAGCGTAGCTCGGGGATCCTTGGATACGCAGTATTTT. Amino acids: CASSVARGSLDTQYF.

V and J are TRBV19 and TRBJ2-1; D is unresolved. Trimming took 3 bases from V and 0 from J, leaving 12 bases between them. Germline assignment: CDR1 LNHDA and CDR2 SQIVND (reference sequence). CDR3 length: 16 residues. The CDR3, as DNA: TGTGCCAGTAGTATCATCCCCCGGAGCTCCTACAATGAGCAGTTCTTC. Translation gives CASSIIPRSSYNEQFF.

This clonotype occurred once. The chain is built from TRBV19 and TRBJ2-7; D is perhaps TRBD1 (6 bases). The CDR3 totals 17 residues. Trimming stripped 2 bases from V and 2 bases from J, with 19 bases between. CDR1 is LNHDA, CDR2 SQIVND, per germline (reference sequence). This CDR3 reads CASSISWSWGRPYEQYF. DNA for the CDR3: TGTGCCAGTAGTATATCATGGTCGTGGGGGCGGCCCTACGAGCAGTACTTC.

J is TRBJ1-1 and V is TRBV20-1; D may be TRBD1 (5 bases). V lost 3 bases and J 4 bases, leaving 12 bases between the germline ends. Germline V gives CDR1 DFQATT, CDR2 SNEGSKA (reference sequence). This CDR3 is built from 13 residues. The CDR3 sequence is CSASGGLATEAFF. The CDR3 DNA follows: TGCAGTGCTAGCGGGGGATTGGCCACTGAAGCTTTCTTT.

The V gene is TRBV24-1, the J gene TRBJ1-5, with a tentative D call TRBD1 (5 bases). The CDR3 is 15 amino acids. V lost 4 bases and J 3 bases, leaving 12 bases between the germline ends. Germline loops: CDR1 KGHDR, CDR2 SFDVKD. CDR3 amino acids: CATSDGGRHNQPQHF. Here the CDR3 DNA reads TGTGCCACCAGTGACGGGGGACGGCACAATCAGCCCCAGCATTTT.

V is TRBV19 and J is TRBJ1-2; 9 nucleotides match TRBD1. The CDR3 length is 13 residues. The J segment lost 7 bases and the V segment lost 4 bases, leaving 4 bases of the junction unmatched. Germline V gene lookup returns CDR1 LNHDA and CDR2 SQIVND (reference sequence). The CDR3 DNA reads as TGTGCCAGTAGTACCACAGGGGGCAGTGGCTACACCTTC. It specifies CASSTTGGSGYTF.

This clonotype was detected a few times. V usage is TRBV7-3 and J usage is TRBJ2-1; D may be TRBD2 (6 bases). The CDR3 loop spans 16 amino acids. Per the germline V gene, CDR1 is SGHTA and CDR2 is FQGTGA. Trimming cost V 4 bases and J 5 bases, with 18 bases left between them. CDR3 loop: CASSSPGLHRHNEQFF. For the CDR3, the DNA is TGTGCCAGCAGCTCTCCGGGACTCCACAGACACAATGAGCAGTTCTTC.

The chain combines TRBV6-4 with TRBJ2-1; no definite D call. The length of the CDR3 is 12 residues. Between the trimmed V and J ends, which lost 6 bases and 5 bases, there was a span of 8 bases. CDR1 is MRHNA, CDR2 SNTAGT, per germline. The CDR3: CASRRTHNEQFF. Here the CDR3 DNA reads TGTGCCAGCAGAAGGACGCACAATGAGCAGTTCTTC.

CDR3 amino acids: CASSLGGRTEAFF. CDR3 DNA: TGTGCCAGCAGCTTGGGGGGGAGGACTGAAGCTTTCTTT. The chain uses TRBV7-8 and TRBJ1-1; TRBD1 might be the D (5 bases). Trimming removed 3 bases at V and 5 bases at J, with 10 bases between. CDR3 length: 13 amino acids. Germline V gene lookup returns CDR1 SGHVS and CDR2 FQNEAQ.

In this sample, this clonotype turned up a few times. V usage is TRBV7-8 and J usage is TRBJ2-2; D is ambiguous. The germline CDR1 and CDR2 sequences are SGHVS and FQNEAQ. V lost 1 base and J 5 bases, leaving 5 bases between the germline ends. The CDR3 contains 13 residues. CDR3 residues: CASSLVRTGELFF. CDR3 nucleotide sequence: TGTGCCAGCAGCTTAGTACGTACCGGGGAGCTGTTTTTT.

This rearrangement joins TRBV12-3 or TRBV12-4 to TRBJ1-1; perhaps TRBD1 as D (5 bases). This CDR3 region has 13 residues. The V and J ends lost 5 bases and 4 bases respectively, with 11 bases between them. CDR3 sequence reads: CASSPGHGTEAFF. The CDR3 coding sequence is TGTGCCAGCAGTCCAGGACATGGCACTGAAGCTTTCTTT.

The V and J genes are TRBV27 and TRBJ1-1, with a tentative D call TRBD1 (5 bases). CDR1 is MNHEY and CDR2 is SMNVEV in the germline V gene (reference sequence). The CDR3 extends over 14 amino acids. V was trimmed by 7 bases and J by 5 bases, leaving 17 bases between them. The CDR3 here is CASMETSGDTEAFF. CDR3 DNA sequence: TGTGCCAGCATGGAGACATCGGGGGATACTGAAGCTTTCTTT.

CDR3 residues: CASSLASGTEAFF. DNA for the CDR3: TGTGCCAGCAGCTTAGCTTCCGGGACTGAAGCTTTCTTT. V gene TRBV11-3 combines with J gene TRBJ1-1; D not resolved. Trimming removed 1 base from V and 5 bases from J, with 8 bases in between. Germline CDR1 SGHNT, CDR2 YENEEA. The CDR3 loop spans 13 amino acids.

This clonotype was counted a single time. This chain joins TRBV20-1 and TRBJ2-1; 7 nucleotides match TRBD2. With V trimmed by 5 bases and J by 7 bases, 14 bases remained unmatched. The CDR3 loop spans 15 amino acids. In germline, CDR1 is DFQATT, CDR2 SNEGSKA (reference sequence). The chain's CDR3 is CSALTSERGTNEQFF. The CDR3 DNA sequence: TGCAGTGCTTTGACTAGTGAGCGGGGCACTAATGAGCAGTTCTTC.

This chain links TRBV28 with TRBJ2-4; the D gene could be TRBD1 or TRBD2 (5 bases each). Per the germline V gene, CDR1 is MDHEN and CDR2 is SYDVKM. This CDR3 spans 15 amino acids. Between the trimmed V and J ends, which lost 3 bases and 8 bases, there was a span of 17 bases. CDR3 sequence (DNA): TGTGCCAGCAGTTTTCGGGGCCCCGTTTCAGACATTCAGTACTTC. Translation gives CASSFRGPVSDIQYF.

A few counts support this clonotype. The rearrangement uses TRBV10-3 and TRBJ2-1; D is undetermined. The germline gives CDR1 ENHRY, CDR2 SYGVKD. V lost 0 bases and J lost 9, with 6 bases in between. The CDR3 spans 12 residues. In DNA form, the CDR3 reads TGTGCCATCAGTGAGTCAAGTACTGAGCAGTTCTTC. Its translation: CAISESSTEQFF.

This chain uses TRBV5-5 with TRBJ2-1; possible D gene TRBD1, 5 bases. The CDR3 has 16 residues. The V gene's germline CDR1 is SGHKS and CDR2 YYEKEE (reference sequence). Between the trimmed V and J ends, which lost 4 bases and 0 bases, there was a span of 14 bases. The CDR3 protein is CASSRDPRGSYNEQFF. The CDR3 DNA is TGTGCCAGCAGCCGAGACCCAAGGGGCTCCTACAATGAGCAGTTCTTC.

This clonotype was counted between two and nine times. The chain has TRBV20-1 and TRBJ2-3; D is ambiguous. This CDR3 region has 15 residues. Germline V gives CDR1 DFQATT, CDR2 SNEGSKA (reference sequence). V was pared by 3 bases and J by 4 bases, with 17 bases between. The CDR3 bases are TGCAGTGCTAGTGACCCTCAAGCTGAGGCAGATACGCAGTATTTT. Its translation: CSASDPQAEADTQYF.

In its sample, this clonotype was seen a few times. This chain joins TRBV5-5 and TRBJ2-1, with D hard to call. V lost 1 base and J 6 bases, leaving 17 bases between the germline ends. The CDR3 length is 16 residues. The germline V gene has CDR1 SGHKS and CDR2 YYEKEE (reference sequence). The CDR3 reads CASSLRLGSSRNEQFF. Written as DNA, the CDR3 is TGTGCCAGCAGCTTGAGATTGGGGTCCAGTCGCAATGAGCAGTTCTTC.

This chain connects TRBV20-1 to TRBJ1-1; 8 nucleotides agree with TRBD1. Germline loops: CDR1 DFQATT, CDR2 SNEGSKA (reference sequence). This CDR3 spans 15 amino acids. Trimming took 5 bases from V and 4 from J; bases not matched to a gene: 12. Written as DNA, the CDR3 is TGCAGTGCTGTACCCCCGTATACAGGGGGCACTGAAGCTTTCTTT. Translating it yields CSAVPPYTGGTEAFF.

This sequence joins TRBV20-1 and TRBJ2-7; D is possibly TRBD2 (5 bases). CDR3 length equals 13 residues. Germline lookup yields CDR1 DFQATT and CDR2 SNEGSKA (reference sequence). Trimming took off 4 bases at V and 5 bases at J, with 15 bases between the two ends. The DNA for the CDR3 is TGCAGTGCTACCCGGGCCCCTAGCCACGAGCAGTACTTC. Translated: CSATRAPSHEQYF.

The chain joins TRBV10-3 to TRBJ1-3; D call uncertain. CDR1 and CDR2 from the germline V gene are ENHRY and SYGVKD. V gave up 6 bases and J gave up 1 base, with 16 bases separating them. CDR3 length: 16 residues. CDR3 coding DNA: TGTGCCATCAGGGGTTACAGTTGTAGATCTGGAAACACCATATATTTT. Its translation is CAIRGYSCRSGNTIYF.